Reported below is one T cell receptor (beta chain). The data stem from a study of cytomegalovirus exposure and HLA in healthy donors. Looked up from germline, CDR1 is SGHTA and CDR2 is FQGNSA. This CDR3 comprises 13 residues. Trimming removed 5 bases from V and 5 bases from J; junction bases left unmatched: 5. Libraries were prepared by immunoSEQ multiplex PCR; TCRdb keeps only in-frame clonotypes and omits some of them. The profile shows 150,000 to 200,000 clones, 65% to 90% of them singletons. The rearrangement joins TRBV7-2 to TRBJ2-5, with 7 bases fitting TRBD2. What was sequenced was PBMCs. This receptor was taken from a young woman in good health and CMV-seronegative. For the CDR3, the DNA is TGTGCCAGCAGCAAAACGGGGGGTGAGACCCAGTACTTC. This codes for CASSKTGGETQYF.